This T cell receptor beta chain stems from a study of cytomegalovirus exposure and HLA in healthy donors. Whole-study findings and limits: Sequencing likely caused a cluster of highly shared sequence variants. The classifier was said to identify cytomegalovirus status with high specificity and sensitivity.

This clone was seen only once. What it recognizes is unknown. PCR involved 60 Vbeta and 13 Jbeta primers. Produced via immunoSEQ multiplex PCR; TCRdb's table is partial and in-frame only. The profile shows roughly 130,000 clones, 80% of them singletons. Per germline, CDR1 LNHDA and CDR2 SQIVND (reference sequence). The CDR3 consists of 17 residues. V shed 7 bases and J shed 1 base, with 19 bases lying between them. The specimen was PBMCs. The receptor was isolated from a man aged 40-49 years in good health and CMV-seronegative. The chain carries TRBV19 and TRBJ2-2; D gene uncertain. In DNA, the CDR3 is TGTGCCAGTAATCCTACAAAGGCAGGCCGGAACACCGGGGAGCTGTTTTTT. The encoded protein is CASNPTKAGRNTGELFF.